The rows below give T cell receptor beta chains drawn from one sample of a study of cytomegalovirus exposure and HLA in healthy donors. Only in-frame clones appear in the TCRdb table, and some are missing; sequencing was by immunoSEQ multiplex PCR. The data show some 150,000 clones, 70% to 80% seen once. Sequenced material: PBMCs. Receptors originate from a female donor in good health and CMV-seronegative. Each CDR3 is given with its conserved first and last residue. A D gene is named only where the DNA matches it firmly. The size field is filled for only some rows; it gives once, few, many or a size class.

clone_size cdr3_length j_call v_call d_call cdr3_nt cdr3_aa
NA 14 TRBJ1-2 TRBV19 NA TGTGCCAGTACCGTCCGGGAGGATCTCTATGGCTACACCTTC CASTVREDLYGYTF
NA 18 TRBJ2-1 TRBV18 TRBD2 TGTGCCAGCTCACCCCGGGGGAGAGGACTAGCGGGATTAAATGAGCAGTTCTTC CASSPRGRGLAGLNEQFF
NA 14 TRBJ2-3 TRBV19 TRBD2 TGTGCCAGTATTGGGACTAGCGGCACAGATACGCAGTATTTT CASIGTSGTDTQYF
NA 15 TRBJ2-1 TRBV2 TRBD2 TGTGCCAGCAGTGAACGGACTAGCGGGTACAATGAGCAGTTCTTC CASSERTSGYNEQFF
NA 14 TRBJ2-5 TRBV5-6 NA TGTGCCAGCAGCCTCTCTAGCGTCCGGGAGACCCAGTACTTC CASSLSSVRETQYF
NA 13 TRBJ1-2 TRBV27 NA TGTGCCAGCAGTTTATCCCGGCGGGGAGGCTACACCTTC CASSLSRRGGYTF
NA 12 TRBJ2-7 TRBV7-2 TRBD2 TGTGCCAGCAGCGGGACTACCTACGAGCAGTACTTC CASSGTTYEQYF
few 16 TRBJ2-3 TRBV21-1 NA TGTGCCAGCAGCAACGCAGGGACAAGATGTCCAGATACGCAGTATTTT CASSNAGTRCPDTQYF
NA 15 TRBJ1-5 TRBV7-8 TRBD1 TGTGCCAGCAGCTTTTACAGGGGTCCCCCTCAGCCCCAGCATTTT CASSFYRGPPQPQHF
few 16 TRBJ2-1 TRBV28 TRBD2 TGTGCCAGCACCAATTCAGGGACTAGCTCCTACAATGAGCAGTTCTTC CASTNSGTSSYNEQFF
NA 14 TRBJ2-2 TRBV2 TRBD2 TGTGCCAGCCGGCTATCGGGGGGGACCGGGGAGCTGTTTTTT CASRLSGGTGELFF
NA 15 TRBJ2-2 TRBV6-5 TRBD1 TGTGCCAGCAGTTATGGACAGGGGATCACCGGGGAGCTGTTTTTT CASSYGQGITGELFF
NA 12 TRBJ1-5 TRBV6-1 NA TGTGCCAGCAGTACTCGGGTCCAAGACCAGCATTTT CASSTRVQDQHF
NA 13 TRBJ2-3 TRBV19 NA TGTGCCAGTAGTATGTGGCTTTCAGATACGCAGTATTTT CASSMWLSDTQYF
NA 15 TRBJ2-1 TRBV28 NA TGTGCCAGCCCCCCACGAGGGCCCTCCGTCGATGAGCAGTTCTTC CASPPRGPSVDEQFF
NA 13 TRBJ1-2 TRBV6-4 TRBD1 TGTGCCAGCAGTGACAACAGGGGTCTTGGCTACACCTTC CASSDNRGLGYTF
NA 13 TRBJ1-1 TRBV9 NA TGTGCCAGCAGCGTAACAGGGCACACTGAAGCTTTCTTT CASSVTGHTEAFF
NA 14 TRBJ2-5 TRBV30 TRBD2 TGTGCCTGGAGTCCGGGAGGGGGTACGGAGACCCAGTACTTC CAWSPGGGTETQYF
once 15 TRBJ2-1 TRBV7-2 TRBD2 TGTGCCAGCAGCTTAAAGCGGGGGGGATACAATGAGCAGTTCTTC CASSLKRGGYNEQFF
few 14 TRBJ2-3 TRBV25-1 NA TGTGCCAGCAGTGATAGCGGCTACACAGATACGCAGTATTTT CASSDSGYTDTQYF
NA 16 TRBJ1-3 TRBV29-1 TRBD1 TGCAGCGTCAGGACAGGACTTGCACCTACTCGGAACACCATATATTTT CSVRTGLAPTRNTIYF
NA 13 TRBJ1-5 TRBV4-2 TRBD1 TGTGCCAGCAGCATAGGGGGCTATCAGCCCCAGCATTTT CASSIGGYQPQHF
NA 15 TRBJ2-1 TRBV4-3 TRBD1 TGCGCCAGCAGCCTCCGACAGGGTATTTGGAATGAGCAGTTCTTC CASSLRQGIWNEQFF
NA 19 TRBJ2-1 TRBV19 TRBD2 TGTGCCAGTAGTATAGCCTCTGGACTAGCGGGAAGCTCCTACAATGAGCAGTTCTTC CASSIASGLAGSSYNEQFF
NA 12 TRBJ1-4 TRBV2 TRBD1 TGTGCCAGCAGTGTAGGGGGCCCCAAACTGTTTTTT CASSVGGPKLFF
NA 16 TRBJ2-7 TRBV14 TRBD2 TGTGCCAGCAGCCATGGACTAGCGGGGGAAACCTACGAGCAGTACTTC CASSHGLAGETYEQYF
NA 13 TRBJ2-7 TRBV6-5 NA TGTGCCAGCAGAGGGACAAACGACTACGAGCAGTACTTC CASRGTNDYEQYF
NA 16 TRBJ1-1 TRBV4-3 TRBD1 TGCGCCAGCAGCCACCGGACAGGGGACTACATCCTGCGAGCTTTCTTT CASSHRTGDYILRAFF
NA 18 TRBJ1-2 TRBV4-3 TRBD1 TGCGCCAGCAGCCAAGATCTAGGGACAGGTGTGGAGAGCTATGGCTACACCTTC CASSQDLGTGVESYGYTF
NA 17 TRBJ1-2 TRBV15 TRBD1 TGTGCCACCAGCAGAGCCCTTTCGATACAGGGGAACGATGGCTACACCTTC CATSRALSIQGNDGYTF
NA 15 TRBJ2-7 TRBV5-4 NA TGTGCCAGCAGCCGACCCGGGGGGCCCTCCTACGAGCAGTACTTC CASSRPGGPSYEQYF
NA 14 TRBJ2-3 TRBV2 TRBD2 TGTGCCAGCAGGGGGAGCGGGGGGGCGGGTACGCAGTATTTT CASRGSGGAGTQYF
NA 15 TRBJ2-1 TRBV19 TRBD2 TGTGCCAGTAGCGGGCTAGCGGATGCCTACAATGAGCAGTTCTTC CASSGLADAYNEQFF
few 13 TRBJ1-2 TRBV29-1 NA TGCAGCGTCCAAAGACAGTTCAACTATGGCTACACCTTC CSVQRQFNYGYTF
NA 14 TRBJ1-2 TRBV27 NA TGTGCCAGCAGTTCGCTAAGCAGGGACTATGGCTACACCTTC CASSSLSRDYGYTF
once 15 TRBJ1-5 TRBV7-9 TRBD1 TGTGCCAGCAGCCTACAGGGGAGCGGCAATCAGCCCCAGCATTTT CASSLQGSGNQPQHF
NA 16 TRBJ1-1 TRBV4-2 NA TGTGCCAGCAGCCAAGATGAGGGAAGGGTGAACACTGAAGCTTTCTTT CASSQDEGRVNTEAFF
NA 14 TRBJ1-1 TRBV7-3 NA TGTGCCAGCAGCCCCCAGGGATGGCGGACTGAAGCTTTCTTT CASSPQGWRTEAFF
NA 15 TRBJ1-4 TRBV6-1 NA TGTGCCAGCAGTGAATGGGGGGCAACTAATGAAAAACTGTTTTTT CASSEWGATNEKLFF
NA 15 TRBJ2-4 TRBV28 TRBD1 TGTGCCAGCAGAACCGCCGGGACAGGGTACACCATTCAGTACTTC CASRTAGTGYTIQYF
NA 13 TRBJ2-1 TRBV18 NA TGTGCCAGCTCACCGAGAACTACCAATGAGCAGTTCTTC CASSPRTTNEQFF
once 15 TRBJ2-2 TRBV4-3 NA TGCGCCAGCAGCCAAGATCATGAGATCCCCGGGGAGCTGTTTTTT CASSQDHEIPGELFF
NA 16 TRBJ1-1 TRBV4-2 TRBD1 TGTGCCAGCAGCCCATTTACAGGGGGCAGGGACACTGAAGCTTTCTTT CASSPFTGGRDTEAFF
NA 15 TRBJ2-5 TRBV11-1 TRBD2 TGTGCCAGCAGCTTAGGAGCTAGCGGGGGTGAGACCCAGTACTTC CASSLGASGGETQYF
NA 15 TRBJ2-7 TRBV4-2 NA TGTGCCAGCAGCCAAGGACAGCAGGGCTACTACGAGCAGTACTTC CASSQGQQGYYEQYF
few 15 TRBJ1-5 TRBV30 NA TGTGCCTGGAGTGTACCCGCCAGGGTCGGGCAGCCCCAGCATTTT CAWSVPARVGQPQHF
NA 16 TRBJ2-3 TRBV7-9 TRBD2 TGTGCCAGCAGCTTATACAGCGGGGGGCTCACAGATACGCAGTATTTT CASSLYSGGLTDTQYF
few 15 TRBJ2-7 TRBV9 NA TGTGCCAGCAGCTCCGGAGGGAGCTCCTCCTACGAGCAGTACTTC CASSSGGSSSYEQYF
NA 16 TRBJ2-5 TRBV2 TRBD1 TGTGCCAGATCCGGGACAGGTGCTACGCGGAAAGAGACCCAGTACTTC CARSGTGATRKETQYF
NA 15 TRBJ2-7 TRBV18 TRBD1 TGTGCCAGCTCACCAGCCGGGACAGGGGGCGTCGAGCAGTACTTC CASSPAGTGGVEQYF
NA 16 TRBJ1-1 TRBV7-8 NA TGTGCCAGCAGCTTAGTGAGGGGGGGAGCCGGTAGGGAAGCTTTCTTT CASSLVRGGAGREAFF
once 15 TRBJ1-2 TRBV14 NA TGTGCCAGCAGCCAAGAGGGGAGAACTAACTATGGCTACACCTTC CASSQEGRTNYGYTF
NA 13 TRBJ2-1 TRBV11-2 TRBD2 TGTGCCAGCAGCTTAGATCGGTCGGGGGGGCAGTTCTTC CASSLDRSGGQFF
NA 13 TRBJ2-5 TRBV7-6 NA TGTGCCAGCAGCTCCTCAGGGAAAAAGACCCAGTACTTC CASSSSGKKTQYF
NA 14 TRBJ1-3 TRBV14 NA TGTGCCAGCCGAAAAACCGGGGCTGGAAACACCATATATTTT CASRKTGAGNTIYF
NA 16 TRBJ2-1 TRBV7-2 TRBD2 TGTGCCAGCAGCTTAGCGCCTAGCGGAACCTACAATGAGCAGTTCTTC CASSLAPSGTYNEQFF
few 16 TRBJ1-5 TRBV4-3 NA TGCGCCAGCAGCCAAGATTATGCCAGGTTAAATCAGCCCCAGCATTTT CASSQDYARLNQPQHF
NA 16 TRBJ2-5 TRBV11-2 TRBD2 TGTGCCAGCAGCTTACCTAGCGGGGGGGCCGAGTTTCCCCAGTACTTC CASSLPSGGAEFPQYF
NA 14 TRBJ1-3 TRBV5-6 NA TGTGCCAGCAGCTTGGGCAAACTTGGAAACACCATATATTTT CASSLGKLGNTIYF